The T cell receptor (beta chain) under discussion was sequenced for a study of beta chain features in type 1 diabetes. Overall study context: In age, gender and cell yields, patients were similar to healthy donors.

Trimming shortened V by 5 bases and J by 3 bases, and 11 bases separated the two germline ends. The CDR3 sequence is 14 residues long. The germline V gene has CDR1 MNHNS and CDR2 SASEGT. A sort by CD45RO/CCR7/CD25/CD127/CD95/CD27 yielded CD4+ naive, central memory, regulatory and stem cell-like memory cells. Once sorted, every population was more than 95% pure. Reverse transcribing all isolated RNA meant expressed TCRB transcripts were sequenced. TCRdb's table, derived via immunoSEQ multiplex PCR, lists solely in-frame clones and lacks some. Of around 300,000 clones listed, less than 15% are singletons. Only a few counts were recorded for this clone.

The source of this sequence is a man in his thirties or forties in good health. J is TRBJ1-5 and V is TRBV6-1, with D hard to call. Material: central memory CD4+ T cells from blood. As DNA, the CDR3 is TGTGCCAGCAGTTCCTACTCGTTCAATCAGCCCCAGCATTTT. Its translation: CASSSYSFNQPQHF.